Presented here are 31 T cell receptor beta chains from one specimen sequenced in a study of CD8 T cells in Susac syndrome. An amount of RNA that ranged from about 0.45 to 1 ug was reverse transcribed with random hexamers. TCRdb independently ran MiXCR on the immunoSEQ multiplex PCR reads; one entry per CDR3 protein. The data show 65,000 to 100,000 distinct CDR3 sequences, roughly 96% seen once. The sequenced sample consisted of CD8+ T cells from PBMCs. These receptors originate from a human donor with Susac syndrome.

This chain connects TRBV9 to TRBJ2-7, with 8 positions matching TRBD2. The CDR3 length is 15 residues. V gave up 0 bases and J gave up 7 bases; unmatched junction bases: 9. CDR1 and CDR2 from the germline V gene are SGDLS and YYNGEE. The CDR3 loop is CASSVDASGSREQYF. The CDR3 nucleotides read TGTGCCAGCAGCGTAGATGCGAGCGGGAGCAGGGAGCAGTACTTC.

This chain links TRBV7-9 with TRBJ2-3; 9 nucleotides match TRBD2. Germline CDR1 is SEHNR and CDR2 is FQNEAQ (reference sequence). Losses at the gene ends were 1 base for V and 4 bases for J; bases not matched to a gene: 3. The CDR3 runs 15 residues. CDR3 sequence: CASSLGTSDADTQYF. The CDR3 DNA reads as TGTGCCAGCAGCTTAGGGACTAGCGATGCAGATACGCAGTATTTT.

J is TRBJ2-2 and V is TRBV5-1; 8 bases are a match to TRBD1. CDR1 is SGHRS, CDR2 YFSETQ, per germline. The CDR3 has 13 residues. V was pared by 7 bases and J by 6 bases, with 5 bases of the junction left unmatched. CDR3 loop: CASRTQGAGELFF. The DNA of the CDR3 is TGCGCCAGCCGTACACAGGGGGCCGGGGAGCTGTTTTTT.

V usage is TRBV20-1 and J usage is TRBJ2-7, with a tentative D call TRBD2 (5 bases). V was shortened by 4 bases and J by 6 bases, with 7 bases between the two germline ends. Germline lookup yields CDR1 DFQATT and CDR2 SNEGSKA (reference sequence). The CDR3 loop spans 10 amino acids. CDR3 loop: CSATLGEQYF. The CDR3 nucleotides are TGCAGTGCTACACTAGGCGAGCAGTACTTC.

This clonotype has more than one count but fewer than ten. V and J are TRBV7-9 and TRBJ2-1, with TRBD2 identical over 7 bases. Trimming cost V 1 base and J 10 bases; bases outside gene matches: 1. Germline-derived CDR1 and CDR2 are SEHNR and FQNEAQ (reference sequence). This CDR3 contains 12 residues. The CDR3, as DNA: TGTGCCAGCAGCTTAGTCGGGAGGGAGCAGTTCTTC. This codes for CASSLVGREQFF.

The chain uses TRBV9 and TRBJ2-1; 7 bases line up with TRBD2. From germline, CDR1 is SGDLS and CDR2 YYNGEE. V dropped 4 bases and J dropped 0; count of bases not matched to a gene: 4. This CDR3 comprises 15 residues. CDR3 sequence reads: CASSSSGLSYNEQFF. CDR3 in DNA: TGTGCCAGCAGCTCTAGCGGCCTCTCCTACAATGAGCAGTTCTTC.

J is TRBJ1-6 and V is TRBV20-1; no clear D gene. The CDR3 sequence is 14 residues long. The germline V gene has CDR1 DFQATT and CDR2 SNEGSKA (reference sequence). V shed 7 bases and J shed 5 bases, with 15 bases lying between them. The CDR3 protein is CSVLTYEDNSPLHF. As DNA, the CDR3 is TGCAGTGTCCTAACTTATGAGGATAATTCACCCCTCCACTTT.

The genes are TRBV5-1 and TRBJ2-7, with 8 nucleotides matching TRBD1. Per the germline V gene, CDR1 is SGHRS and CDR2 is YFSETQ. The CDR3 runs 14 residues. The J segment lost 2 bases and the V segment lost 7 bases, leaving 8 bases of the junction unmatched. The CDR3: CASGDRDRTYEQYF. CDR3 nucleotide sequence: TGCGCCAGCGGCGACCGGGACAGGACCTACGAGCAGTACTTC.

This CDR3 is CASSYAQGAGGELFF. The CDR3 DNA follows: TGTGCCAGCAGTTACGCACAGGGGGCAGGGGGGGAGCTGTTTTTT. The rearrangement uses TRBV6-5 and TRBJ2-2, with 9 bases identical to TRBD1. Germline V gives CDR1 MNHEY, CDR2 SVGAGI. V lost 2 bases, J lost 8 bases, and 6 bases stayed unmatched. The CDR3 has 15 amino acids.

The chain employs TRBV2 and TRBJ2-7; TRBD2 might be the D (7 bases). The ends were cut back, 8 bases at V and 3 bases at J, with 11 bases in the middle. There are 12 residues in the CDR3. Germline values: CDR1 SNHLY, CDR2 FYNNEI. CDR3 coding DNA: TGTGCCAGCCAGCGGGACAACTACGAGCAGTACTTC. Translated, it gives CASQRDNYEQYF.

The chain carries TRBV29-1 and TRBJ1-1; D is ambiguous. Germline CDR1 reads SQVTM; CDR2 reads ANQGSEA. V was cut by 3 bases and J by 6 bases, with 14 bases left in between. CDR3 length: 13 residues. CDR3 nucleotide sequence: TGCAGCGTTGACGGCCTCGGAGGCTCTGAAGCTTTCTTT. Its protein is CSVDGLGGSEAFF. The full variable domain, completed using reference TRBV29-1 and TRBJ1-1, is SAVISQKPSRDICQRGTSLTIQCQVDSQVTMMFWYRQQPGQSLTLIATANQGSEATYESGFVIDKFPISRPNLTFSTLTVSNMSPEDSSIYLCSVDGLGGSEAFFGQGTRLTVV.

The rearrangement links TRBV4-3 to TRBJ1-1; possible D gene TRBD1, 6 bases. CDR3 length: 15 amino acids. V lost 1 base and J lost 1, with 10 bases in between. From germline, CDR1 is LGHNA and CDR2 YSLEER. The DNA for the CDR3 is TGCGCCAGCAGCCAAGGGACAGCCCCGAACACTGAAGCTTTCTTT. This encodes CASSQGTAPNTEAFF.

The genes are TRBV7-8 and TRBJ1-4; D gene uncertain. This CDR3 has 17 residues. Trimming removed 1 base from V and 7 bases from J, with 19 bases in between. Germline loops: CDR1 SGHVS, CDR2 FQNEAQ. CDR3 coding DNA: TGTGCCAGCAGCTTAGACCCTTCACCTAGGTTTGGTGAAAAACTGTTTTTT. Its translation: CASSLDPSPRFGEKLFF.

The chain links TRBV11-3 to TRBJ1-1, with D unresolved. V shed 5 bases and J shed 4 bases, with 8 bases lying between them. The CDR3 is made up of 12 amino acids. Germline V gene data show CDR1 as SGHNT and CDR2 as YENEEA. CDR3 residues: CASSGGGTEAFF. The CDR3 DNA reads TGTGCCAGCAGCGGCGGTGGCACTGAAGCTTTCTTT. The variable domain in full, with the rest retrieved from reference TRBV11-3 and TRBJ1-1, is EAGVVQSPRYKIIEKKQPVAFWCNPISGHNTLYWYLQNLGQGPELLIRYENEEAVDDSQLPKDRFSAERLKGVDSTLKIQPAELGDSAVYLCASSGGGTEAFFGQGTRLTVV.

V and J are TRBV9 and TRBJ2-5, with D possibly matching TRBD2 (5 bases). Germline CDR1 and CDR2: SGDLS and YYNGEE. The V end was cut by 0 bases, the J end by 3 bases, with 12 bases between. The CDR3 contains 15 residues. CDR3 loop: CASSVAGRAKETQYF. The CDR3 DNA reads as TGTGCCAGCAGCGTAGCGGGGAGAGCCAAAGAGACCCAGTACTTC.

This chain connects TRBV5-1 to TRBJ2-7; 9 nucleotides match TRBD1. The junction had 5 bases not matched to a gene; V was cut back by 4 bases and J by 3 bases. The germline gives CDR1 SGHRS, CDR2 YFSETQ. The CDR3 is 14 amino acids. DNA of the CDR3: TGCGCCAGCAGCAAAAAGGGACAGGGCTACGAGCAGTACTTC. It encodes CASSKKGQGYEQYF.

A word on this clonotype: One end of the junction is discordant with germline, which a read error may explain. V is TRBV29-1 and J is TRBJ1-2, with D tentatively TRBD1 (5 bases). This CDR3 comprises 12 residues. Germline loops: CDR1 SQVTM, CDR2 ANQGSEA. CDR3 nucleotides: TGCAGCGTCGAAGGGACGGCTTATGGCTACACCTTC. Protein: CSVEGTAYGYTF.

About this clonotype itself: The junction shows a germline mismatch at one end, possibly a read error. This sequence joins TRBV20-1 and TRBJ2-5; 7 bases line up with TRBD2. This CDR3 is 12 amino acids long. CDR1 and CDR2 (germline): DFQATT, SNEGSKA (reference sequence). DNA of the CDR3: TGCAGTGCTATAGGGACTAAAGAGGCCCAGTACTTC. Its translation is CSAIGTKEAQYF.

This chain joins TRBV5-1 and TRBJ2-2, with TRBD2 as a possible D gene (5 bases). Germline loops: CDR1 SGHRS, CDR2 YFSETQ. Trimming took 6 bases from V and 6 from J, leaving 15 bases between them. This CDR3 is 14 amino acids long. The CDR3 sequence is CASTRVRGSGELFF. The CDR3 coding sequence is TGCGCCAGCACGCGAGTAAGAGGGTCCGGGGAGCTGTTTTTT.

This rearrangement joins TRBV4-3 to TRBJ2-1, with 12 bases that match TRBD2. This CDR3 region has 18 residues. Germline V gene sequence: CDR1 LGHNA, CDR2 YSLEER. V lost 3 bases to trimming and J lost 3 bases; unmatched junction nucleotides: 9. The CDR3 spells CASSQAGTSGRFYNEQFF. Written as DNA, the CDR3 is TGCGCCAGCAGCCAGGCCGGGACTAGCGGGCGGTTCTACAATGAGCAGTTCTTC.

CDR3 region: CASSPEGVDYGYTF. Here the CDR3 DNA reads TGTGCCAGCAGTCCAGAGGGTGTTGACTATGGCTACACCTTC. V usage is TRBV27 and J usage is TRBJ1-2, with D hard to call. Per the germline V gene, CDR1 is MNHEY and CDR2 is SMNVEV (reference sequence). The V and J ends lost 5 bases and 3 bases respectively, with 13 bases between them. The CDR3 is 14 amino acids.

This chain connects TRBV7-6 to TRBJ2-7; a weak D match, TRBD1 (5 bases). The ends were cut back, 9 bases at V and 2 bases at J, with 5 bases in the middle. CDR1 is SGHVS, CDR2 FNYEAQ, per germline. CDR3 length equals 10 residues. The CDR3 DNA is TGTGCCAGGGACACCTACGAGCAGTACGTC. Residues: CARDTYEQYV.

The chain uses TRBV12-3 or TRBV12-4 and TRBJ2-7; TRBD1 matches 9 bases. Trimming cost V 5 bases and J 5 bases; bases outside gene matches: 1. CDR3 length: 12 residues. The CDR3 nucleotides are TGTGCCAGCAGTGGGGACAGGGACGAGCAGTACTTC. Translating it yields CASSGDRDEQYF.

This clonotype came up a few times. The chain employs TRBV27 and TRBJ2-5; possibly TRBD2 for D (6 bases). Between the trimmed V and J ends, which lost 1 base and 3 bases, there was a span of 9 bases. The CDR3 consists of 14 residues. Germline V gene lookup returns CDR1 MNHEY and CDR2 SMNVEV (reference sequence). The CDR3 bases are TGTGCCAGCAGTTTATTAGGCGGGGAAGAGACCCAGTACTTC. Encoded protein: CASSLLGGEETQYF.

The chain is built from TRBV14 and TRBJ2-5, with TRBD2 as a possible D gene (6 bases). The CDR3 has 15 amino acids. The V end was cut by 2 bases, the J end by 5 bases, with 15 bases between. From germline, CDR1 is SGHDN and CDR2 FVKESK. The CDR3 DNA follows: TGTGCCAGCAGCCAATGGGCGGGGACCCGGGAGACCCAGTACTTC. Its translation: CASSQWAGTRETQYF.

The gene calls are TRBV9 and TRBJ1-4, with 8 bases fitting TRBD1. Unmatched junction bases numbered 5, after V lost 2 bases and J lost 5 bases. The CDR3 contains 15 residues. The germline V gene has CDR1 SGDLS and CDR2 YYNGEE. DNA for the CDR3: TGTGCCAGCAGCGTCGGACAGGGAGTGAATGAAAAACTGTTTTTT. Translation: CASSVGQGVNEKLFF.

The chain joins TRBV7-9 to TRBJ2-5; a possible D gene is TRBD1 (5 bases). The CDR3 runs to 14 residues. The V gene's germline CDR1 is SEHNR and CDR2 FQNEAQ (reference sequence). Trimming shortened V by 4 bases and J by 2 bases, and 11 bases separated the two germline ends. CDR3 DNA: TGTGCCAGCAGCTCCTTTGGGGCTCAAGAGACCCAGTACTTC. It is translated as CASSSFGAQETQYF.

The chain is built from TRBV5-1 and TRBJ2-7; D could derive from TRBD1 or TRBD2 (5 bases each). Per the germline V gene, CDR1 is SGHRS and CDR2 is YFSETQ. V was pared by 4 bases and J by 5 bases, with 16 bases between. The CDR3 is 14 amino acids. The CDR3 loop is CASSQEGDGDEQYV. Written as DNA, the CDR3 is TGCGCCAGCAGCCAGGAAGGGGACGGCGACGAGCAGTACGTC.

Only one count was recorded for this clonotype. This chain joins TRBV5-6 and TRBJ1-2; D is ambiguous. V lost 1 base, J lost 6 bases, and 4 bases lay in between. The CDR3 runs to 11 residues. Germline V gene lookup returns CDR1 SGHDT and CDR2 YYEEEE. The CDR3 spells CASSLMDGYTF. The CDR3 DNA sequence: TGTGCCAGCAGCTTGATGGATGGCTACACCTTC.

The J gene is TRBJ2-1, the V gene TRBV19; tentatively, D is TRBD2 (5 bases). Trimming removed 8 bases at V and 4 bases at J, with 18 bases between. CDR3 size: 15 residues. Per the germline V gene, CDR1 is LNHDA and CDR2 is SQIVND (reference sequence). This CDR3 reads CASRSLLARYNEQFF. In DNA form, the CDR3 reads TGTGCCAGTCGGTCACTGCTAGCAAGATACAATGAGCAGTTCTTC.

The chain uses TRBV4-3 and TRBJ2-1; D is undetermined. V was clipped by 0 bases and J by 5 bases, with 11 bases between them. The CDR3 is 15 residues long. CDR1 and CDR2 (germline): LGHNA, YSLEER. CDR3 residues: CASSQDGPPNNEQFF. The CDR3 DNA is TGCGCCAGCAGCCAAGATGGACCTCCTAACAATGAGCAGTTCTTC.